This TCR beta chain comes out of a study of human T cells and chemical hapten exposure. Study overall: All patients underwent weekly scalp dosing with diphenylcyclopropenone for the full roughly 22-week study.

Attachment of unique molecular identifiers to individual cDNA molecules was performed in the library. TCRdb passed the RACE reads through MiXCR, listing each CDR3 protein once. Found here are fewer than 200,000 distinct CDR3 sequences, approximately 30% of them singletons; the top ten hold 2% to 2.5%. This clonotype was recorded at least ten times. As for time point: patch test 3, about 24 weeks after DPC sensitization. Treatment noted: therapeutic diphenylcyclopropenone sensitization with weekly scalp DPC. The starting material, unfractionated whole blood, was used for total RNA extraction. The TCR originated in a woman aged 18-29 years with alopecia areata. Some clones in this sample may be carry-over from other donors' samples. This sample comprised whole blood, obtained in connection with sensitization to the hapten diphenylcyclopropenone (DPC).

CDR3 bases: TGTGCCAGCAGGGGCAGGGATGAGTATGGCTACACCTTC. It specifies CASRGRDEYGYTF. This rearrangement joins TRBV27 to TRBJ1-2; possible D gene TRBD1, 5 bases. Germline loops: CDR1 MNHEY, CDR2 SMNVEV (reference sequence). Trimming pared 6 bases from V and 5 bases from J, leaving 13 bases between. The CDR3 sequence is 13 residues long.